This T cell receptor beta chain was sequenced in a study of cytomegalovirus exposure and HLA in healthy donors. Study overall: Clustering assigned approximately 78% of the roughly 420 genotyped donors to the Caucasian-associated ancestry cluster. Study-level findings and limits: There were a few CMV-associated chains whose specificity for CMV antigens was confirmed in vitro.

Details on this clone: Antigen specificity is unknown.

Per the germline V gene, CDR1 is SNHLY and CDR2 is FYNNEI. Trimming left V 7 bases short and J 5 bases short, with 9 bases between. This CDR3 spans 12 amino acids. The PCR had 60 Vbeta and 13 Jbeta primers. Profiled with immunoSEQ multiplex PCR; TCRdb holds only in-frame clones, not every one. In the table there are some 85,000 clones, roughly four fifths of which are singletons. This sequence was found in a woman in her thirties or forties in good health and CMV-seropositive. The J gene is TRBJ2-1, the V gene TRBV2; no firm D call. Material for sequencing was PBMCs. The CDR3 sequence is CASTVQNNEQFF. The CDR3 DNA reads TGTGCCAGCACGGTACAGAACAATGAGCAGTTCTTC.